This T cell receptor (beta chain) was profiled in a study of blood T cells in healthy people across ages. V was shortened by 1 base and J by 11 bases, with 9 bases between the two germline ends. Germline assignment: CDR1 SEHNR and CDR2 FQNEAQ (reference sequence). The CDR3 spans 12 residues. A second PCR of 7 to 11 cycles used a sample-barcoded 5' primer and a J-beta primer mix. The yield of each sample was at least 2.5 million CDR3-containing paired-end reads. TCRdb used MiXCR to reprocess the 5' RACE reads, holding one entry per CDR3 protein. This sample yields 800,000 or so distinct CDR3 sequences, of which less than 80% are seen a single time; around a quarter belongs to the top ten.

The sequence came from a man under 40 in good health. V gene TRBV7-9 combines with J gene TRBJ2-1; maybe TRBD1 (5 bases). The sample comprised blood. CDR3 sequence reads: CASSLGGLQQFF. CDR3 sequence (DNA): TGTGCCAGCAGCTTAGGGGGCCTTCAGCAGTTCTTC.